This record covers a single T cell receptor (beta chain). The data derive from a study of T cells and copy number aberrations in small-cell lung cancer. TCRdb keeps only in-frame clones here, not all; method: immunoSEQ multiplex PCR. The table for this sample gives dozens of clones. Per the germline V gene, CDR1 is GTSNPN and CDR2 is SVGIG (reference sequence). The CDR3 sequence is 14 residues long. V was clipped by 7 bases and J by 9 bases; unmatched bases: 11. The specimen sequenced was tumor tissue. The sequence derives from a woman between 50 and 59 years old with small cell lung cancer. The chain recombines TRBV30 with TRBJ2-1, with 11 bases identical to TRBD2. CDR3 in amino acids: CAFKGTSGFSEQFF. The CDR3 nucleotides read TGTGCCTTTAAGGGGACTAGCGGATTTAGTGAGCAGTTCTTC.